These 24 T cell receptor beta chains originate from one sample sequenced in a study of CD4+ T cells in melanoma. Method: immunoSEQ multiplex PCR; TCRdb's copy keeps in-frame clones and lacks some. The table shows 40,000 to 50,000 clones, with 75% to 90% occurring only once. Source material: peripheral blood. The source is a human donor with melanoma.

This clone was seen only once. The J gene is TRBJ1-1, the V gene TRBV7-9, with a tentative D call TRBD1 (5 bases). The V gene lost 2 bases and the J gene lost 6 bases, with 10 bases spanning the gap. CDR1 is SEHNR and CDR2 is FQNEAQ in the germline V gene (reference sequence). There are 13 residues in the CDR3. This chain's CDR3 is CASSLSRDAEAFF. CDR3 DNA: TGTGCCAGCAGCTTATCAAGGGACGCTGAAGCTTTCTTT.

This rearrangement joins TRBV5-1 to TRBJ2-5; 7 nucleotides align to TRBD1. The CDR3 is 13 residues long. Germline V gene data show CDR1 as SGHRS and CDR2 as YFSETQ. With V trimmed by 2 bases and J by 7 bases, 5 bases remained unmatched. CDR3 protein: CASSFDREGTQYF. As DNA, the CDR3 is TGCGCCAGCAGCTTTGACAGGGAAGGGACCCAGTACTTC.

J is TRBJ1-2 and V is TRBV11-2; unclear D gene. The CDR3 is 12 amino acids. Deletions cut 5 bases from V and 8 bases from J, with 12 bases between. Germline V gene data show CDR1 as SGHAT and CDR2 as FQNNGV. Written as DNA, the CDR3 is TGTGCCAGCAGCCACAGTAGATCGGGCTACACCTTC. Translation gives CASSHSRSGYTF. Combining the CDR3 with reference TRBV11-2 and TRBJ1-2 gives the whole variable domain EAGVAQSPRYKIIEKRQSVAFWCNPISGHATLYWYQQILGQGPKLLIQFQNNGVVDDSQLPKDRFSAERLKGVDSTLKIQPAKLEDSAVYLCASSHSRSGYTFGSGTRLTVV.

J is TRBJ1-2 and V is TRBV28, with TRBD1 matching over 7 bases. With V trimmed by 2 bases and J by 4 bases, 7 bases remained unmatched. Germline V gene lookup returns CDR1 MDHEN and CDR2 SYDVKM. The CDR3 covers 15 residues. CDR3 amino acids: CASSLSRGEGYGYTF. As DNA, the CDR3 is TGTGCCAGCAGTTTAAGCAGGGGGGAGGGCTATGGCTACACCTTC.

In this sample, this clone turned up once. The V and J genes are TRBV11-2 and TRBJ2-5; D possibly corresponds to TRBD1 (5 bases). CDR1 and CDR2 from the germline V gene are SGHAT and FQNNGV. CDR3 length: 14 residues. V was cut by 5 bases and J by 5 bases, with 15 bases left in between. Here the CDR3 reads CASSPIAGSETQYF. CDR3 coding DNA: TGTGCCAGCAGCCCGATAGCAGGGTCGGAGACCCAGTACTTC.

This clone was found once. The rearrangement uses TRBV6-6 and TRBJ1-1; tentative D call: TRBD1 (5 bases). V was pared by 6 bases and J by 1 base, with 12 bases between. CDR3 length: 14 amino acids. Germline CDR1 and CDR2: MNHNY and SVGAGI (reference sequence). CDR3 nucleotides: TGTGCCAGCAGGCCGGGGGGAGGGAACACTGAAGCTTTCTTT. As protein: CASRPGGGNTEAFF.

The rearrangement joins TRBV6-5 to TRBJ2-1; 7 bases map to TRBD1. Germline trimming cut 6 bases from V and 6 bases from J; bases unmatched to any gene: 5. Germline CDR1 is MNHEY and CDR2 is SVGAGI. The CDR3 extends over 13 amino acids. CDR3 sequence (DNA): TGTGCCAGCAGACGACAGGGAGTCAATGAGCAGTTCTTC. Translated, it gives CASRRQGVNEQFF.

The V gene is TRBV28, the J gene TRBJ2-7, with 7 bases identical to TRBD1. The CDR3 covers 13 residues. CDR1 and CDR2 (germline): MDHEN, SYDVKM. The V segment lost 8 bases and the J segment 0 bases; nucleotides outside the gene matches: 4. The CDR3 nucleotides read TGTGCCAGCTTCCGGGACAGCTCCTACGAGCAGTACTTC. Its translation: CASFRDSSYEQYF.

This chain joins TRBV5-1 and TRBJ2-3; possible D gene TRBD1, 5 bases. Germline V CDR1 and CDR2: SGHRS, YFSETQ. Trimming left V 2 bases short and J 3 bases short, with 13 bases between. The CDR3 covers 15 residues. Written as DNA, the CDR3 is TGCGCCAGCAGCTTCTCGGCCAGGGCGACAGATACGCAGTATTTT. This codes for CASSFSARATDTQYF.

The chain has TRBV14 and TRBJ1-3, with D maybe TRBD1 (6 bases). Germline CDR1 SGHDN, CDR2 FVKESK. V gave up 5 bases and J gave up 3 bases, with 17 bases separating them. The CDR3 length is 16 residues. In DNA, the CDR3 is TGTGCCAGCAGCGGCGCGGGGGGCTCGATTGGAAACACCATATATTTT. Protein product: CASSGAGGSIGNTIYF.

The chain employs TRBV10-2 and TRBJ2-2; the D gene is possibly TRBD1 (6 bases). The CDR3 runs 14 residues. V lost 0 bases, J lost 6 bases, and 8 bases lay in between. CDR1 is WSHSY and CDR2 is SAAADI in the germline V gene. The CDR3 is CASSESPGAGELFF. CDR3 DNA sequence: TGCGCCAGCAGTGAGTCGCCAGGGGCCGGGGAGCTGTTTTTT.

This clone appeared a few times. The chain recombines TRBV7-3 with TRBJ2-2; 8 positions agree with TRBD1. V shed 2 bases, J shed 5 bases, and the junction held 4 bases outside the gene matches. Germline CDR1 and CDR2: SGHTA and FQGTGA. The CDR3 contains 15 residues. Here the CDR3 reads CASSLQGAGTGELFF. CDR3 bases: TGTGCCAGCAGCTTACAGGGGGCGGGTACCGGGGAGCTGTTTTTT.

This clone showed up just once. The gene calls are TRBV11-2 and TRBJ2-5; TRBD2 matches at 9 bases. This CDR3 region has 16 residues. Trimming removed 2 bases from V and 5 bases from J; junction bases left unmatched: 9. The germline V gene has CDR1 SGHAT and CDR2 FQNNGV. CDR3 region: CASSLPSGVFVETQYF. DNA for the CDR3: TGTGCCAGCAGCTTACCTAGCGGGGTGTTTGTCGAGACCCAGTACTTC.

This clone came up a few times. CDR3 DNA: TGTGCCAGCAGTTACTCGTGGGGAACCTATGGCTACACCTTC. Encoded protein: CASSYSWGTYGYTF. The chain employs TRBV6-5 and TRBJ1-2; D unclear. CDR3 length equals 14 residues. V gave up 0 bases and J gave up 4 bases, with 9 bases separating them. Germline CDR1 reads MNHEY; CDR2 reads SVGAGI.

The V call is TRBV6-1, the J call TRBJ1-4, with D unresolved. This CDR3 contains 14 residues. Trimming took off 7 bases at V and 0 bases at J, with 9 bases between the two ends. From germline, CDR1 is MNHNS and CDR2 SASEGT. CDR3 coding DNA: TGTGCCAGCAACGGAAGAGCAACTAATGAAAAACTGTTTTTT. Amino acid sequence: CASNGRATNEKLFF.

The V gene is TRBV5-1, the J gene TRBJ2-7; 11 nucleotides agree with TRBD2. The V gene end was trimmed by 4 bases and the J gene end by 6 bases; junction bases not matched to a gene: 9. This CDR3 spans 15 amino acids. From germline, CDR1 is SGHRS and CDR2 YFSETQ. The CDR3 is CASSPGTSGPREQYF. The CDR3 DNA is TGCGCCAGCAGCCCGGGGACTAGCGGCCCCCGCGAGCAGTACTTC. Drawing the rest from reference TRBV5-1 and TRBJ2-7, the complete variable domain is KAGVTQTPRYLIKTRGQQVTLSCSPISGHRSVSWYQQTPGQGLQFLFEYFSETQRNKGNFPGRFSGRQFSNSRSEMNVSTLELGDSALYLCASSPGTSGPREQYFGPGTRLTVT.

The rearrangement uses TRBV6-5 and TRBJ1-1; the match to TRBD1 covers 8 bases. V shed 5 bases, J shed 1 base, and the junction held 3 bases outside the gene matches. Germline V gene sequence: CDR1 MNHEY, CDR2 SVGAGI. This CDR3 contains 14 residues. The CDR3 coding sequence is TGTGCCAGCAGTACCGGGACAGGGAACACTGAAGCTTTCTTT. Translated, it gives CASSTGTGNTEAFF.

The chain joins TRBV18 to TRBJ1-1; D possibly corresponds to TRBD1 (5 bases). This CDR3 comprises 14 residues. The ends were cut back, 5 bases at V and 4 bases at J, with 14 bases in the middle. In germline, CDR1 is KGHSH, CDR2 LQKENI. CDR3 amino acids: CASSISAGPTEAFF. CDR3 nucleotides: TGTGCCAGCTCAATATCAGCAGGGCCCACTGAAGCTTTCTTT.

This chain connects TRBV27 to TRBJ1-1; possible D gene TRBD1, 5 bases. The germline V and J ends were trimmed by 2 bases and 2 bases, with 15 bases remaining between them. The germline V gene has CDR1 MNHEY and CDR2 SMNVEV (reference sequence). The CDR3 contains 16 residues. In DNA form, the CDR3 reads TGTGCCAGCAGTTTACCCCCAGGGAATCAAAACACTGAAGCTTTCTTT. As protein: CASSLPPGNQNTEAFF.

CDR3 DNA: TGTGCCAGCAGCTGGACGGGACTAGCGGGACAAGAGACCCAGTACTTC. Translated, it gives CASSWTGLAGQETQYF. The chain couples TRBV11-1 to TRBJ2-5; 13 bases map to TRBD2. CDR1 is SGHAT and CDR2 is FQDESV in the germline V gene (reference sequence). The CDR3 contains 16 residues. With V trimmed by 4 bases and J by 2 bases, 4 bases remained unmatched.

The chain is built from TRBV30 and TRBJ2-3; D is unclear. CDR1 and CDR2 (germline): GTSNPN, SVGIG (reference sequence). Trimming shortened V by 0 bases and J by 6 bases, and 7 bases separated the two germline ends. The CDR3 has 12 amino acids. The CDR3 DNA is TGTGCCTGGAGTGTATCCCTGGATACGCAGTATTTT. The encoded protein is CAWSVSLDTQYF.

V usage is TRBV7-2 and J usage is TRBJ2-5, with 7 bases aligning to TRBD1. Near its end, the DNA agrees better with TRBJ2-7, so the J call may be wrong. CDR3 length: 14 amino acids. The germline gives CDR1 SGHTA, CDR2 FQGNSA. The CDR3 DNA is TGTGCCAGCAGCTTAGTGGGACAGAACTACGAGCAGTACTTC. It encodes CASSLVGQNYEQYF.

The rearrangement joins TRBV27 to TRBJ2-5; no clear D gene. CDR3 length: 14 residues. The V gene lost 3 bases and the J gene lost 2 bases, with 10 bases spanning the gap. CDR1 is MNHEY and CDR2 is SMNVEV in the germline V gene (reference sequence). The DNA of the CDR3 is TGTGCCAGCAGTTTTTCGGAATCGCAAGAGACCCAGTACTTC. This gives the protein CASSFSESQETQYF.

With regard to this clone: The germline gene is not matched at one end of the junction; a read error may be the cause. The chain combines TRBV6-5 with TRBJ2-5; D might be TRBD1 (5 bases). With the DNA end fitting TRBJ2-7 better, the J assignment may be wrong. Germline CDR1 reads MNHEY; CDR2 reads SVGAGI. The length of the CDR3 is 15 residues. This chain's CDR3 is CASRYYDRSTYEQYF. The DNA of the CDR3 is TGTGCCAGCAGATACTATGACAGATCCACCTACGAGCAGTACTTC.